This TCR beta chain was captured by sequencing in a study of OX40 agonist ivuxolimab in advanced cancers. Study at large: Head and neck, renal cell, melanoma or hepatocellular carcinoma were the cancers that dose-escalation patients had. Study outcomes and limitations: Clonal expansion from baseline to week 6 occurred in both CD4+ and CD8+ T cells.

The CDR3 is 15 residues long. Germline loops: CDR1 SGHTA, CDR2 FQGNSA. Trimming cost V 5 bases and J 5 bases; bases outside gene matches: 7. For this clone: The target antigen is unknown.

The table came from immunoSEQ multiplex PCR; TCRdb's copy has only in-frame clones and leaves some out. Of tens of thousands of clones listed, approximately 90% are singletons. The TCR sequence derives from an adult with an advanced solid tumor such as melanoma, head and neck, liver or kidney cancer. Material: CD4+ or CD8+ T cells sorted from blood, obtained in a trial of the OX40 agonist ivuxolimab. This sequence joins TRBV7-2 and TRBJ1-4; 8 bases map to TRBD1. The CDR3 sequence is CASSRGTGQNEKLFF. For the CDR3, the DNA is TGTGCCAGCAGCCGTGGGACAGGCCAAAATGAAAAACTGTTTTTT.